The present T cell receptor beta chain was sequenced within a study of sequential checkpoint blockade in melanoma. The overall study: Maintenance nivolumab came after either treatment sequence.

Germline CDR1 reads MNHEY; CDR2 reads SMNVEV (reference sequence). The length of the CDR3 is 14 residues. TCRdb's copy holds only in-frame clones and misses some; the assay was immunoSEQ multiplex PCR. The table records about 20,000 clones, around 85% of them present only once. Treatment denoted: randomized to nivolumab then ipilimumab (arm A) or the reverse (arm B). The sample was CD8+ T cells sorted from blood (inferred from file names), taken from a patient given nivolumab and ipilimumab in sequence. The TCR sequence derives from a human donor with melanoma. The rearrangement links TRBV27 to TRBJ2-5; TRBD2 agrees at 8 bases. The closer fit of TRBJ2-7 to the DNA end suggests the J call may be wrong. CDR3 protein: CASSFQGLGDEQYF. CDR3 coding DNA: TGTGCCAGCAGCTTTCAGGGACTAGGAGACGAGCAGTACTTC.